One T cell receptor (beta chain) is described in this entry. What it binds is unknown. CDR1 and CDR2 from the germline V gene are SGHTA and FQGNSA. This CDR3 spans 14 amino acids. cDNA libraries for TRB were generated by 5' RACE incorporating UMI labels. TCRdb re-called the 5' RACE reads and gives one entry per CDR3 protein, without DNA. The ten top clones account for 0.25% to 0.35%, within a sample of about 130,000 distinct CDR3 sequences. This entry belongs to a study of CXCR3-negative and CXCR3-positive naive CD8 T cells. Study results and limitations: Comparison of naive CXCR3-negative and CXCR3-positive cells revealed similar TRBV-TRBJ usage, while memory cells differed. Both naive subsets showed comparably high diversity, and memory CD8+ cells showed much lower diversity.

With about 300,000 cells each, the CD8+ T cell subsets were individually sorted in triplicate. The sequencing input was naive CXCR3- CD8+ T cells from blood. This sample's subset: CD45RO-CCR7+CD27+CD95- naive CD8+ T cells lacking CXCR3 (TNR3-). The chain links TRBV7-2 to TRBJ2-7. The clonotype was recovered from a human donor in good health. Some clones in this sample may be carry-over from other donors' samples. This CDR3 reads CASSLAQGTHEQYF.